This TCR beta chain was identified during a study of early T cells in non-severe SARS-CoV-2 infection. In the study overall: Sequenced bulk RNA came from whole blood that was unsorted, and chains were unpaired.

This clonotype has a handful of counts. Unique molecular identifiers (one per individual cDNA molecule) were attached. A single record per CDR3 protein comes from TCRdb applying MiXCR to the 5' RACE reads. The sample consists of roughly 93,000 distinct CDR3 sequences, about 14% of them appearing once. The germline V gene has CDR1 SGHTA and CDR2 FQGTGA. This CDR3 has 12 amino acids. Trimming left V 5 bases short and J 10 bases short, with 12 bases between. The TCR was taken from an adult who was a healthcare worker with PCR-confirmed SARS-CoV-2 infection or an uninfected control (not recorded which). Sequenced input: whole blood. The chain recombines TRBV7-3 with TRBJ2-4; maybe TRBD1 (7 bases). Here the CDR3 DNA reads TGTGCCAGCAGCCCCCCAGGGGGGATTCAGTACTTC. This encodes CASSPPGGIQYF.